Each of the 10 T cell receptor beta chains below was sequenced from the same sample in a study of T cell changes during pregnancy in multiple sclerosis. Sequencing was performed with immunoSEQ multiplex PCR; in TCRdb, only in-frame clones are kept and a portion is missing. Of tens of thousands of clones in the sample, roughly 92% were seen once. The specimen comprised peripheral blood, sampled after pregnancy. Receptor source: a female donor with multiple sclerosis, enrolled in a pregnancy study.

The genes are TRBV5-1 and TRBJ1-2; no clear D gene. The CDR3 contains 12 residues. CDR1 is SGHRS and CDR2 is YFSETQ in the germline V gene. V lost 3 bases and J 4 bases, leaving 7 bases between the germline ends. The CDR3 loop reads CASSSEGYGYTF. The CDR3 nucleotides read TGCGCCAGCAGCTCCGAGGGCTATGGCTACACCTTC.

A remark on this clone: A read error may produce the germline difference seen at one junction end. The chain uses TRBV7-7 and TRBJ2-3, with 7 bases that match TRBD1. Germline CDR1 is SSHAT and CDR2 is FNYEAQ (reference sequence). CDR3 size: 14 residues. For the CDR3, the DNA is TGTGCTAGCAGCAAGGGACAGACGACAGATACGCAGTATTTT. Amino acids: CASSKGQTTDTQYF.

This chain joins TRBV11-2 and TRBJ2-7; D is perhaps TRBD2 (7 bases). CDR1 is SGHAT and CDR2 is FQNNGV in the germline V gene. V dropped 2 bases and J dropped 2 bases, with 13 bases sitting between them. This CDR3 comprises 15 residues. The CDR3 nucleotides are TGTGCCAGCAGCTTACCTGGAGGGGGGGCCTACGAGCAGTACTTC. It encodes CASSLPGGGAYEQYF.

This chain connects TRBV5-6 to TRBJ2-7; weak D call: TRBD1 (5 bases). Looked up from germline, CDR1 is SGHDT and CDR2 is YYEEEE. CDR3 length: 14 amino acids. The germline V and J ends were trimmed by 0 bases and 3 bases, with 10 bases remaining between them. CDR3 DNA sequence: TGTGCCAGCAGCTTGGGGGCAGGGTTCTACGAGCAGTACTTC. Translated: CASSLGAGFYEQYF.

The chain couples TRBV18 to TRBJ1-1; the D gene is possibly TRBD1 (5 bases). Germline lookup yields CDR1 KGHSH and CDR2 LQKENI. The length of the CDR3 is 13 residues. V lost 3 bases and J 11 bases, leaving 16 bases between the germline ends. The CDR3: CASSPTRGKGAFF. As DNA, the CDR3 is TGTGCCAGCTCACCCACCCGGGGGAAAGGGGCTTTCTTT. Full variable domain (remainder filled in from reference TRBV18 and TRBJ1-1): NAGVMQNPRHLVRRRGQEARLRCSPMKGHSHVYWYRQLPEEGLKFMVYLQKENIIDESGMPKERFSAEFPKEGPSILRIQQVVRGDSAAYFCASSPTRGKGAFFGQGTRLTVV.

The chain links TRBV9 to TRBJ2-1, with 11 bases fitting TRBD2. V lost 3 bases, J lost 7 bases, and 9 bases stayed unmatched. CDR3 size: 16 residues. Germline V lookup: CDR1 SGDLS, CDR2 YYNGEE. CDR3 bases: TGTGCCAGCAGCGCGAGGTACGGACTAGCGGGTAATGAGCAGTTCTTC. It encodes CASSARYGLAGNEQFF. Drawing the rest from reference TRBV9 and TRBJ2-1, the complete variable domain is DSGVTQTPKHLITATGQRVTLRCSPRSGDLSVYWYQQSLDQGLQFLIQYYNGEERAKGNILERFSAQQFPDLHSELNLSSLELGDSALYFCASSARYGLAGNEQFFGPGTRLTVL.

The chain links TRBV19 to TRBJ1-2; TRBD1 might be the D (6 bases). Trimming pared 3 bases from V and 4 bases from J, leaving 9 bases between. This CDR3 region has 13 residues. Germline loops: CDR1 LNHDA, CDR2 SQIVND (reference sequence). This CDR3 reads CASSIDRTYGYTF. CDR3 DNA sequence: TGTGCCAGTAGTATCGACAGGACCTATGGCTACACCTTC. The full variable domain, its missing parts supplied by reference TRBV19 and TRBJ1-2, is DGGITQSPKYLFRKEGQNVTLSCEQNLNHDAMYWYRQDPGQGLRLIYYSQIVNDFQKGDIAEGYSVSREKKESFPLTVTSAQKNPTAFYLCASSIDRTYGYTFGSGTRLTVV.

The rearrangement joins TRBV9 to TRBJ1-2; 8 bases match TRBD1. Per the germline V gene, CDR1 is SGDLS and CDR2 is YYNGEE. There are 15 residues in the CDR3. The V and J ends lost 3 bases and 4 bases, in that order; junction bases with no gene match: 8. As DNA, the CDR3 is TGTGCCAGCAGCGCCTCAGGGGGCTCTGGCTATGGCTACACCTTC. Residues: CASSASGGSGYGYTF.

The J gene is TRBJ2-1, the V gene TRBV19; 9 nucleotides line up with TRBD1. V was pared by 8 bases and J by 5 bases, with 7 bases of the junction left unmatched. Germline-derived CDR1 and CDR2 are LNHDA and SQIVND (reference sequence). The CDR3 contains 14 residues. CDR3 DNA sequence: TGTGCCAGTGTCACGCGACAGGGGGACAATGAGCAGTTCTTC. This translates into CASVTRQGDNEQFF.

The V call is TRBV5-4, the J call TRBJ2-5; D unclear. The CDR3 totals 14 residues. CDR1 is SGHNT, CDR2 YYREEE, per germline (reference sequence). The V and J ends lost 0 bases and 0 bases respectively, with 6 bases between them. In nucleotides, the CDR3 is TGTGCCAGCAGCTTGGTCCCGTACCAAGAGACCCAGTACTTC. This translates into CASSLVPYQETQYF.